These T cell receptor beta chains were read from a single sample in a study of spatial heterogeneity in lung cancer. TCRdb reanalysed the 5' RACE reads using MiXCR and keeps one entry per CDR3 protein. The profile shows just over 3,500 distinct CDR3 sequences, over 6.5% of them singletons. Sequencing was performed on lung tumor tissue, taken at surgery. These receptors were collected from a male donor with early-stage non-small cell lung cancer. Each CDR3 is given with its conserved first and last residue. The order of the fields is clone size, V gene, J gene, D gene, CDR3 protein, CDR3 DNA. D genes are given only for firm matches. The size entry is marked missing in some rows and otherwise reads once, few, many or a size class.

large,TRBV6-5,TRBJ2-2,-,CASSPVEGRWNTGELFF,TGTGCCAGCAGCCCCGTAGAGGGAAGGTGGAACACCGGGGAGCTGTTTTTT
medium-sized,TRBV24-1,TRBJ2-1,-,CATSDSKGRNEQFF,TGTGCCACCAGTGATTCTAAGGGCCGGAACGAGCAGTTCTTC
medium-sized,TRBV24-1,TRBJ2-1,-,CATSDESSYNEQFF,TGTGCCACCAGTGATGAGAGCTCCTACAATGAGCAGTTCTTC
few,TRBV9,TRBJ2-3,-,CASSPHPGDTQYF,TGTGCCAGCAGCCCCCACCCCGGAGATACGCAGTATTTT
medium-sized,TRBV7-3,TRBJ2-2,-,CASSSVLNTGELFF,TGTGCCAGCAGCTCCGTACTCAACACCGGGGAGCTGTTTTTT
medium-sized,TRBV5-5,TRBJ2-3,-,CASSLGQGSDTQYF,TGTGCCAGCAGCTTGGGGCAGGGTTCAGATACGCAGTATTTT
many,TRBV4-2,TRBJ2-5,-,CASSPDYHQETQYF,TGTGCCAGCAGCCCCGACTACCACCAAGAGACCCAGTACTTC
medium-sized,TRBV27,TRBJ2-3,-,CASSRRTGSVLAEPTDTQYF,TGTGCCAGCAGTAGGAGGACAGGGTCAGTTCTAGCGGAGCCCACAGATACGCAGTATTTT
-,TRBV5-1,TRBJ2-7,TRBD2,CASSLGSGTSGYEQYF,TGCGCCAGCAGCTTAGGCTCAGGGACTAGCGGTTACGAGCAGTACTTC
medium-sized,TRBV23-1,TRBJ2-7,-,CASSPQGVPYEQYF,TGCGCCAGCAGTCCCCAGGGTGTTCCCTACGAGCAGTACTTC
many,TRBV28,TRBJ2-2,-,CASSLVRTGELFF,TGTGCCAGCAGTTTAGTCAGAACCGGGGAGCTGTTTTTT
medium-sized,TRBV20-1,TRBJ2-1,-,CSATSGRGYNEQFF,TGCAGTGCCACGTCCGGCAGGGGCTACAATGAGCAGTTCTTC
medium-sized,TRBV9,TRBJ2-5,TRBD1,CASSSWTGDFETQYF,TGTGCCAGCAGCTCGTGGACAGGGGATTTCGAGACCCAGTACTTC
-,TRBV29-1,TRBJ1-6,-,CSAIVDYNSPLHF,TGCAGCGCGATAGTCGACTATAATTCACCCCTCCACTTT
-,TRBV2,TRBJ2-3,TRBD1,CASAKGRGQAQYF,TGTGCCAGCGCGAAGGGCAGGGGGCAGGCGCAGTATTTT
large,TRBV28,TRBJ1-1,-,CASSLVGVLNTEAFF,TGTGCCAGCAGTCTAGTAGGGGTCCTGAACACTGAAGCTTTCTTT
medium-sized,TRBV28,TRBJ1-1,-,CATRLGALEAFF,TGTGCCACCAGGTTGGGGGCTCTAGAAGCTTTCTTT
medium-sized,TRBV7-2,TRBJ1-1,-,CASSLAGGMDTEAFF,TGTGCCAGCAGCTTAGCAGGAGGGATGGACACTGAAGCTTTCTTT
-,TRBV27,TRBJ2-1,-,CATWDLYNEQFF,TGTGCCACCTGGGACCTTTACAATGAGCAGTTCTTC
medium-sized,TRBV5-5,TRBJ2-7,TRBD1,CASSPRGRGPYEQYF,TGTGCCAGCAGCCCCCGTGGCAGGGGGCCTTACGAGCAGTACTTC
medium-sized,TRBV30,TRBJ1-5,-,CAWSVGHLQPQHF,TGTGCCTGGAGTGTAGGCCATTTACAGCCCCAGCATTTT
medium-sized,TRBV28,TRBJ2-2,TRBD1,CASSLVARGQNGELFF,TGTGCCAGCAGTTTAGTTGCCAGGGGGCAGAACGGGGAGCTGTTTTTT
many,TRBV28,TRBJ2-5,-,CASSFLGVVETQYF,TGTGCCAGCAGTTTCCTAGGAGTGGTAGAGACCCAGTACTTC
medium-sized,TRBV7-3,TRBJ2-2,-,CATRTATGELFF,TGTGCCACCCGGACTGCAACCGGGGAGCTGTTTTTT
medium-sized,TRBV3-1,TRBJ2-7,-,CASSQYLDQGYEQYF,TGTGCCAGCAGCCAATACCTCGACCAGGGCTACGAGCAGTACTTC
medium-sized,TRBV27,TRBJ2-7,-,CASSLFPPDPWEQYF,TGTGCCAGCAGTTTATTTCCCCCAGACCCATGGGAGCAGTACTTC
large,TRBV2,TRBJ1-5,TRBD1,CASRATGVGPQHF,TGTGCCAGCAGAGCCACAGGGGTAGGGCCCCAGCATTTT
medium-sized,TRBV5-1,TRBJ2-1,TRBD2,CASSPGGLGNNEQFF,TGCGCCAGCAGCCCGGGGGGTCTGGGGAACAATGAGCAGTTCTTC
-,TRBV2,TRBJ1-5,-,CASSVRAEPQHF,TGTGCCAGCAGTGTGAGGGCAGAGCCCCAGCATTTT
few,TRBV7-6,TRBJ2-3,TRBD2,CASSLDVLAGADTQYF,TGTGCCAGCAGCTTAGACGTCCTAGCGGGAGCAGATACGCAGTATTTT
many,TRBV29-1,TRBJ2-4,-,CSVDHVRRTYLTDF,TGCAGCGTTGACCACGTTAGAAGGACATACCTTACGGACTTC
medium-sized,TRBV4-1,TRBJ2-5,TRBD1,CASSQVSGTGTLQETQYF,TGCGCCAGCAGCCAAGTTTCCGGGACAGGGACCCTTCAAGAGACCCAGTACTTC
many,TRBV19,TRBJ2-1,-,CASSIATGDGRVF,TGTGCCAGTAGTATAGCGACGGGTGACGGTAGGGTCTTC
-,TRBV28,TRBJ2-2,-,CASSLVGPTGELFF,TGTGCCAGCAGCTTAGTGGGTCCGACCGGGGAGCTGTTTTTT
medium-sized,TRBV10-3,TRBJ1-6,TRBD1,CAISDPSGGQGISPLHF,TGTGCCATCAGTGACCCTTCAGGGGGACAGGGTATTTCACCCCTCCACTTT
-,TRBV29-1,TRBJ2-3,-,CRAGTSDTQYF,TGCAGAGCCGGGACCTCAGATACGCAGTATTTT
many,TRBV6-2/TRBV6-3,TRBJ2-1,TRBD2,CASSSIPGASGRHNEQFF,TGTGCCAGCAGTTCGATACCGGGGGCTAGCGGGAGACACAATGAGCAGTTCTTC
medium-sized,TRBV15,TRBJ2-5,TRBD2,CATSRIAGETQYF,TGTGCCACCAGCAGAATAGCGGGAGAGACCCAGTACTTC
once,TRBV2,TRBJ2-7,-,CASSEWDKSYEQYF,TGTGCCAGCAGTGAATGGGACAAATCCTACGAGCAGTACTTC
medium-sized,TRBV11-2,TRBJ2-5,-,CASSLGYGGGQGETQYF,TGTGCCAGCAGCTTAGGATACGGCGGGGGCCAAGGAGAGACCCAGTACTTC
medium-sized,TRBV20-1,TRBJ2-1,-,CSARSRSYEQFF,TGCAGTGCTAGATCTCGATCGTATGAGCAGTTCTTC
-,TRBV7-2,TRBJ2-3,TRBD2,CASSSAGGVDTQYF,TGTGCCAGCAGCTCAGCGGGAGGAGTAGATACGCAGTATTTT
medium-sized,TRBV7-9,TRBJ2-5,-,CASSLSTEGETQYF,TGTGCCAGCAGCTTATCGACAGAAGGGGAGACCCAGTACTTC
many,TRBV5-6,TRBJ2-1,-,CASSLPGTANEQFF,TGTGCCAGCAGCTTGCCGGGGACGGCCAATGAGCAGTTCTTC
many,TRBV18,TRBJ2-7,-,CASSMRDAVSSYEQYF,TGTGCCAGCTCAATGAGGGACGCGGTGAGCTCCTACGAGCAGTACTTC
few,TRBV4-2,TRBJ2-2,TRBD2,CASSLAGLAGDTGELFF,TGTGCCAGCAGCCTGGCGGGACTAGCGGGGGACACCGGGGAGCTGTTTTTT
many,TRBV9,TRBJ2-2,TRBD1,CASSVQRDRDNTGELFF,TGTGCCAGCAGCGTCCAAAGGGACAGGGACAACACCGGGGAGCTGTTTTTT
medium-sized,TRBV20-1,TRBJ2-1,-,CSASIDEQFF,TGCAGTGCTAGTATAGATGAGCAGTTCTTC
-,TRBV13,TRBJ2-3,-,CASSLRLYRTDTQYF,TGTGCCAGCAGCTTACGGCTCTACCGCACAGATACGCAGTATTTT
medium-sized,TRBV12-3/TRBV12-4,TRBJ1-2,TRBD1,CASSLGGQAFYGYTF,TGTGCCAGCAGTTTAGGAGGACAGGCCTTCTATGGCTACACCTTC
few,TRBV29-1,TRBJ2-3,-,CSVPGLTDTQYF,TGCAGCGTCCCGGGCCTCACAGATACGCAGTATTTT
medium-sized,TRBV9,TRBJ2-2,TRBD2,CASSVATGTSGVTGELFF,TGTGCCAGCAGCGTAGCTACCGGGACTAGCGGCGTCACCGGGGAGCTGTTTTTT
medium-sized,TRBV20-1,TRBJ2-3,-,CSARTYSGGGDTQYF,TGCAGTGCTAGAACGTATTCTGGGGGAGGAGATACGCAGTATTTT
large,TRBV10-2,TRBJ2-3,TRBD2,CASSLTGGADTQYF,TGCGCCAGCAGTCTGACGGGGGGAGCAGATACGCAGTATTTT
few,TRBV7-3,TRBJ2-3,-,CASSFGGPDTQYF,TGTGCCAGCAGCTTCGGGGGCCCAGATACGCAGTATTTT
medium-sized,TRBV7-2,TRBJ1-1,-,CASSLRGREAFF,TGTGCCAGCAGCCTCCGGGGGCGAGAGGCTTTCTTT
medium-sized,TRBV10-3,TRBJ2-3,-,CAPDFTQYF,TGTGCCCCTGATTTTACGCAGTATTTT